This TCR beta chain was documented in a study of regulatory T cells in long-lasting Graves disease. The CDR3 has 13 residues. V was clipped by 8 bases and J by 1 base, with 11 bases between them. Germline V CDR1 and CDR2: SNHLY, FYNNEI. Documented time point: newly diagnosed GD, antithyroid drugs for less than 3 months. Generation of the TCR library employed RNA extracted from PBMCs. Sequencing libraries for TCR beta were prepared with iRepertoire HTBI primers and Arm-PCR of CDR3 regions. TCRdb passed the multiplex PCR reads through MiXCR, listing each CDR3 protein once. The data hold 400,000 to 500,000 distinct CDR3 sequences, with approximately 16% observed a single time. Many counts were recorded for this clonotype. These data also featured in a second study, about T cells in Graves' hyperthyroidism and ophthalmopathy.

The TCR was taken from a woman in her twenties or thirties with Graves disease. The material sequenced was peripheral blood mononuclear cells (PBMCs), taken at new diagnosis, from a patient treated with antithyroid drugs. V is TRBV2 and J is TRBJ1-1, with TRBD1 as a possible D gene (5 bases). DNA for the CDR3: TGTGCCAGCTCACAAGGACAGAACACTGAAGCTTTCTTT. Its translation: CASSQGQNTEAFF.